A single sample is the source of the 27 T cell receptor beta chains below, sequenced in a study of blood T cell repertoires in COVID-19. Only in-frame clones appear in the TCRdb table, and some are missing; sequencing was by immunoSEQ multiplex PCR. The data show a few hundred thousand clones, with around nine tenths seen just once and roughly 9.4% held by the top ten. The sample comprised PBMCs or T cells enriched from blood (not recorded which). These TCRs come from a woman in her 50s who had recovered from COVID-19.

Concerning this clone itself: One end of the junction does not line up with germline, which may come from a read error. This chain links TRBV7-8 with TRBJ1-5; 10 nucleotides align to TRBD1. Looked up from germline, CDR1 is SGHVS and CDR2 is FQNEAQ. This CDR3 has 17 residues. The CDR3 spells CASSSEGDRGSGQPQHF. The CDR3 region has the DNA TGTGCCAGCAGCTCTGAGGGGGACAGGGGTTCAGGTCAGCCCCAACATTTT.

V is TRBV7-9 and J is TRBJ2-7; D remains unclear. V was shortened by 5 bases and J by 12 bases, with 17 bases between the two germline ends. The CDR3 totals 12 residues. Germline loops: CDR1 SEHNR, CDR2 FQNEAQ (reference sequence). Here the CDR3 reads CASSPRPASVYF. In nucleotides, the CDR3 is TGTGCCAGCAGCCCCCGGCCCGCGAGCGTGTACTTC.

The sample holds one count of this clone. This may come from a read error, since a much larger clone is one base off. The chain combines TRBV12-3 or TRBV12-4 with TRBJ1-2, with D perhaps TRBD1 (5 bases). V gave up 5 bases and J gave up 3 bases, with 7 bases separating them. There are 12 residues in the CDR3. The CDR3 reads CASSPGYYGYTF. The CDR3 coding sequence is TGTGCCAGCAGTCCAGGGTACTATGGCTACACCTTC.

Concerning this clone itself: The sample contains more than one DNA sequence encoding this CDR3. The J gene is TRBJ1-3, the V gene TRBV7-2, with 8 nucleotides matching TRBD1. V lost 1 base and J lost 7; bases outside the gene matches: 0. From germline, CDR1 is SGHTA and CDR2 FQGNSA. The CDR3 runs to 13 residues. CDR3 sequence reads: CASSLGTGNTIYF. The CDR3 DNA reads TGTGCCAGCAGCTTAGGGACAGGGAACACCATATATTTT.

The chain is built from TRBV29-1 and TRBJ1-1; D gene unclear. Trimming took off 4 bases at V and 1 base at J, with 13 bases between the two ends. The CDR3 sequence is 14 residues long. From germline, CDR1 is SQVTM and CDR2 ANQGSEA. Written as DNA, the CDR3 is TGCAGCGTTGTGCGGCACCTATGGAACACTGAAGCTTTCTTT. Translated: CSVVRHLWNTEAFF.

CDR3 in DNA: TGTGCCAGTACTCCCAACAGGGGAAGCAATCAGCCCCAGCATTTT. It yields the protein CASTPNRGSNQPQHF. The chain has TRBV19 and TRBJ1-5; the match to TRBD1 covers 7 bases. V shed 7 bases, J shed 1 base, and the junction held 7 bases outside the gene matches. Germline-derived CDR1 and CDR2 are LNHDA and SQIVND (reference sequence). CDR3 size: 15 residues.

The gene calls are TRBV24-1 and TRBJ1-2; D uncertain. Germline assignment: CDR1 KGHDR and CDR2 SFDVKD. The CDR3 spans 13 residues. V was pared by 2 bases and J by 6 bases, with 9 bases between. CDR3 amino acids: CATSDSRTDGYTF. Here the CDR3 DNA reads TGTGCCACCAGTGATTCGAGGACTGATGGCTACACCTTC.

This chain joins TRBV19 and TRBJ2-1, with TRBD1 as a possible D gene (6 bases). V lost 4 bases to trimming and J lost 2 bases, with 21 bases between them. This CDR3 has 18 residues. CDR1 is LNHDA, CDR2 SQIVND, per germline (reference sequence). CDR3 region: CASSTANFQGTPYNEQFF. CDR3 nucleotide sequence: TGTGCCAGTAGTACCGCTAACTTCCAGGGGACACCCTACAATGAGCAGTTCTTC. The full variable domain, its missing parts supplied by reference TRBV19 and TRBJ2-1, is DGGITQSPKYLFRKEGQNVTLSCEQNLNHDAMYWYRQDPGQGLRLIYYSQIVNDFQKGDIAEGYSVSREKKESFPLTVTSAQKNPTAFYLCASSTANFQGTPYNEQFFGPGTRLTVL.

CDR3 DNA: TGCGCCAGCAGCTATTCGGGGGTTGTGAACACTGAAGCTTTCTTT. Translated, it gives CASSYSGVVNTEAFF. J is TRBJ1-1 and V is TRBV5-1, with D tentatively TRBD1 (5 bases). The CDR3 is 15 residues long. Germline lookup yields CDR1 SGHRS and CDR2 YFSETQ. V lost 3 bases, J lost 0 bases, and 12 bases lay in between.

The CDR3 bases are TGTGCCAGCAGTGTTCTCAGCTCTGGAAACACCATATATTTT. Residues: CASSVLSSGNTIYF. The rearrangement links TRBV28 to TRBJ1-3; no definite D call. The CDR3 has 14 residues. Trimming took off 5 bases at V and 0 bases at J, with 8 bases between the two ends. Germline CDR1 is MDHEN and CDR2 is SYDVKM. The full variable domain, with the rest looked up from reference TRBV28 and TRBJ1-3, is DVKVTQSSRYLVKRTGEKVFLECVQDMDHENMFWYRQDPGLGLRLIYFSYDVKMKEKGDIPEGYSVSREKKERFSLILESASTNQTSMYLCASSVLSSGNTIYFGEGSWLTVV.

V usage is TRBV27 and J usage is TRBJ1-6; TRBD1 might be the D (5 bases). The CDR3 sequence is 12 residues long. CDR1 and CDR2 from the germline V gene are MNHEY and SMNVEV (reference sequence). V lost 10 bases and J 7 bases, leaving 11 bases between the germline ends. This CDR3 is CAIPRGNSPLHF. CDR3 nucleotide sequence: TGTGCCATCCCCCGGGGGAATTCACCCCTCCACTTT.

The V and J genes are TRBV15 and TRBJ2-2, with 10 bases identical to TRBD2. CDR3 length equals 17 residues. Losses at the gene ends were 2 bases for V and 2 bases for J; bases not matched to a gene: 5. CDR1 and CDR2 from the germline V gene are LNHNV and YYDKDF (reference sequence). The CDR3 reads CATSRTRTSGNTGELFF. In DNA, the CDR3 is TGTGCCACCAGCAGAACCAGGACTAGCGGCAACACCGGGGAGCTGTTTTTT.

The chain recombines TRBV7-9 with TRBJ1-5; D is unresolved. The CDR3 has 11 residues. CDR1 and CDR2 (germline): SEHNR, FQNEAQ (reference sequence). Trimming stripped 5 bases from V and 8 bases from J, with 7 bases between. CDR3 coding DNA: TGTGCCAGCAGCCTGGCGGAGCCCCAGCATTTT. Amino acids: CASSLAEPQHF.

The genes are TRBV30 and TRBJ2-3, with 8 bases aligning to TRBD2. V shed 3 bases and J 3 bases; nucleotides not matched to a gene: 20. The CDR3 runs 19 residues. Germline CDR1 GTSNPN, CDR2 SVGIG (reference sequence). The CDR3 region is CAWSASQGMRGAGTDTQYF. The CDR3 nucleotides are TGTGCCTGGAGCGCGTCTCAGGGGATGCGGGGGGCCGGGACAGATACGCAGTATTTT.

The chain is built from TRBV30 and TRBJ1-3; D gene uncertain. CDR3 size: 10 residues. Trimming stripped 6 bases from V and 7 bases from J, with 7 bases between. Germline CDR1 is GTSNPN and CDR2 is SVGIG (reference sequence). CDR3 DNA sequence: TGTGCCTGTGAGCTGAACACCATATATTTT. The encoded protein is CACELNTIYF.

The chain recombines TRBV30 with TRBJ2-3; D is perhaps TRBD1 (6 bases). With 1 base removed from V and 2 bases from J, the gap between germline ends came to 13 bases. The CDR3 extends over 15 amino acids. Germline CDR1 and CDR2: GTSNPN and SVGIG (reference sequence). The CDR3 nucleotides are TGTGCCTGGAGTGGGTTGGGGACATCCACAGATACGCAGTATTTT. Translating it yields CAWSGLGTSTDTQYF.

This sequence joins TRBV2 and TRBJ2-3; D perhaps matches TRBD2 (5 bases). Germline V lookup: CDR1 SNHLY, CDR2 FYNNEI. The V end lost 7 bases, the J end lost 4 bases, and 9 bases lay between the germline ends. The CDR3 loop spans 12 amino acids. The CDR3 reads CASTHGADTQYF. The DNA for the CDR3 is TGTGCCAGCACACACGGGGCAGATACGCAGTATTTT.

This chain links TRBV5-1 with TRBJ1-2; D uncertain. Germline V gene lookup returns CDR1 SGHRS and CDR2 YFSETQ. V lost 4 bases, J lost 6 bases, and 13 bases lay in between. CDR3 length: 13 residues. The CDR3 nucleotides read TGCGCCAGCAGCGGCCCCACAGTGCATGGCTACACCTTC. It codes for CASSGPTVHGYTF. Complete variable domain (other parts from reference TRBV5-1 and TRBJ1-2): KAGVTQTPRYLIKTRGQQVTLSCSPISGHRSVSWYQQTPGQGLQFLFEYFSETQRNKGNFPGRFSGRQFSNSRSEMNVSTLELGDSALYLCASSGPTVHGYTFGSGTRLTVV.

In DNA form, the CDR3 reads TGTGCCAGCAGCCCAGGGTACTATGGCTACACCTTC. This sequence encodes CASSPGYYGYTF. The chain combines TRBV28 with TRBJ1-2, with D possibly matching TRBD1 (5 bases). V was clipped by 6 bases and J by 3 bases, with 8 bases between them. Germline V gives CDR1 MDHEN, CDR2 SYDVKM. The CDR3 has 12 residues.

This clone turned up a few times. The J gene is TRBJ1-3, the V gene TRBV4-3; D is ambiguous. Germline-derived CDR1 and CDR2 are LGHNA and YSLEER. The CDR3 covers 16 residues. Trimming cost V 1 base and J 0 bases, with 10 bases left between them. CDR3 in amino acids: CASSQGLPGSGNTIYF. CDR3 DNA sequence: TGCGCCAGCAGCCAAGGCCTACCAGGCTCTGGAAACACCATATATTTT.

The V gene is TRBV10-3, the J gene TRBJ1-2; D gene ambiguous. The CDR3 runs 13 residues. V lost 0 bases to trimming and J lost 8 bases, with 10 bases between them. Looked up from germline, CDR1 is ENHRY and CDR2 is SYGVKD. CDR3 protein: CAISESGGGGYTF. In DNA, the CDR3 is TGTGCCATCAGTGAGTCTGGAGGTGGCGGCTACACCTTC.

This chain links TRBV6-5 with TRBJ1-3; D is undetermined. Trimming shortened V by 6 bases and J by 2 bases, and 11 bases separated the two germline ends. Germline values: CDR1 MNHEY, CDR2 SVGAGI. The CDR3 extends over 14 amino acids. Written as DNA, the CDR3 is TGTGCCAGCAGCGCGACACCCCCTGGAAACACCATATATTTT. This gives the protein CASSATPPGNTIYF.

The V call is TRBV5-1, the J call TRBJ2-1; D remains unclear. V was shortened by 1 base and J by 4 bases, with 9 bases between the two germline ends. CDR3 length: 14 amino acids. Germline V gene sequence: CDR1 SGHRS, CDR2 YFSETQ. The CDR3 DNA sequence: TGCGCCAGCAGCTTGTCGTACGCGTACAATGAGCAGTTCTTC. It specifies CASSLSYAYNEQFF. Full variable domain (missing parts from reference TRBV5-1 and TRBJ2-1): KAGVTQTPRYLIKTRGQQVTLSCSPISGHRSVSWYQQTPGQGLQFLFEYFSETQRNKGNFPGRFSGRQFSNSRSEMNVSTLELGDSALYLCASSLSYAYNEQFFGPGTRLTVL.

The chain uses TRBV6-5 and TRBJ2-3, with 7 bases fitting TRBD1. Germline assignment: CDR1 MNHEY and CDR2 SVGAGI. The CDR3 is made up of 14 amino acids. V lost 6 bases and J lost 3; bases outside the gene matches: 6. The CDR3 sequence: CASRAGTATDTQYF. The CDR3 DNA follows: TGTGCCAGCAGGGCCGGGACAGCTACAGATACGCAGTATTTT.

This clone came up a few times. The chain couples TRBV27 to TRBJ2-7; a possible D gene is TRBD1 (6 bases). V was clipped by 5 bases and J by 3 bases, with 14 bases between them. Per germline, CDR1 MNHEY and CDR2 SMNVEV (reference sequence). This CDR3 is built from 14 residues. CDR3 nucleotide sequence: TGTGCCAGCAGTCCTCAGGGGCGCGGCTACGAGCAGTACTTC. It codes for CASSPQGRGYEQYF.

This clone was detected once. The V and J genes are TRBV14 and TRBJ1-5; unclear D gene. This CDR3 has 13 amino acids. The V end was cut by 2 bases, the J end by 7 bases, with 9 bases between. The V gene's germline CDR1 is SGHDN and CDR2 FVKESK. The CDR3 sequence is CASSQSPLQPQHF. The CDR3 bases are TGTGCCAGCAGCCAATCCCCCCTCCAGCCCCAGCATTTT.

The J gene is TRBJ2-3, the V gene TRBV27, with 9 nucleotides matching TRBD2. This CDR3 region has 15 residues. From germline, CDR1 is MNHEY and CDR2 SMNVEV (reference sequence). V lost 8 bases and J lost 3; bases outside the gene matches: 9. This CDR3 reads CASAPGGGATDTQYF. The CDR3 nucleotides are TGTGCCAGCGCTCCAGGCGGGGGGGCAACAGATACGCAGTATTTT.